The 24 T cell receptor beta chains presented below share a single source sample, sequenced in a study of regulatory T cells in long-lasting Graves disease. Construction of the TCR beta libraries employed iRepertoire HTBI primers in conjunction with Arm-PCR of CDR3 regions. TCRdb recomputed calls from the multiplex PCR reads with MiXCR, one row per CDR3 protein. The table lists about 290,000 distinct CDR3 sequences, 20% to 25% of them singletons. The time point is: persistent/refractory GD, antithyroid drugs over 5 years with positive TRAb. The TCR library was made from RNA extracted from PBMCs. The sample in question was peripheral blood mononuclear cells (PBMCs), obtained when the disease was refractory, from a patient treated with antithyroid drugs. These receptors were taken from a female donor with Graves disease.

The chain combines TRBV6-1 with TRBJ2-7; TRBD1 is a possible D gene (6 bases). Germline CDR1 is MNHNS and CDR2 is SASEGT. Trimming took 5 bases from V and 9 from J, leaving 17 bases between them. The CDR3 sequence is 13 residues long. Written as DNA, the CDR3 is TGTGCCAGCAGTACAGGGTTGGGGACGAGGCAGTACTTC. This codes for CASSTGLGTRQYF.

The chain uses TRBV10-3 and TRBJ2-6; either TRBD1 or TRBD2 may fit D (6 bases each). The V gene lost 0 bases and the J gene lost 0 bases, with 15 bases spanning the gap. In germline, CDR1 is ENHRY, CDR2 SYGVKD. The CDR3 totals 19 residues. The CDR3 is CAISESAGQVNSGANVLTF. The CDR3, as DNA: TGTGCCATCAGTGAGTCGGCGGGACAAGTCAACTCTGGGGCCAACGTCCTGACTTTC.

The chain links TRBV5-5 to TRBJ1-6; possibly TRBD1 for D (6 bases). The CDR3 contains 17 residues. Germline CDR1 and CDR2: SGHKS and YYEKEE (reference sequence). Trimming took off 2 bases at V and 4 bases at J, with 16 bases between the two ends. For the CDR3, the DNA is TGTGCCAGCAGCTTAGATCCCCGGACAGATTATAATTCACCCCTCCACTTT. Protein: CASSLDPRTDYNSPLHF.

Concerning this clonotype itself: A far more abundant clone sits one base away, making this likely a read error. The J gene is TRBJ2-7, the V gene TRBV6-9; 9 nucleotides align to TRBD2. With 4 bases clipped from V and 3 bases from J, the junction kept 7 bases outside the gene matches. This CDR3 is built from 15 residues. Germline CDR1 MNHGY, CDR2 SVAAGI. The CDR3 coding sequence is TGTGCCAGCAGTTTTTATCGCGGGAGGGACTACGAGCAGTACTTC. It is translated as CASSFYRGRDYEQYF.

This clonotype has a count of ten or more. The chain carries TRBV6-2 or TRBV6-3 and TRBJ2-7; 7 nucleotides agree with TRBD2. The CDR3 sequence is 14 residues long. In germline, CDR1 is MNHEY, CDR2 SVGEGT. J gave up 3 bases and V 2 bases, and 4 bases lay outside the gene matches. This CDR3 reads CASSYGGGLYEQYF. DNA for the CDR3: TGTGCCAGCAGTTACGGGGGAGGGCTCTACGAGCAGTACTTC.

To note about this clonotype: A far larger clone differs by one base, so this is likely a read error. This chain joins TRBV28 and TRBJ2-7; tentative D call: TRBD2 (5 bases). The CDR3 totals 14 residues. Per the germline V gene, CDR1 is MDHEN and CDR2 is SYDVKM. Here the CDR3 reads CAGSFEGDSYEQYF. DNA for the CDR3: TGTGCCGGCAGTTTTGAGGGAGATTCCTACGAGCAGTACTTC.

The genes are TRBV20-1 and TRBJ1-5; D unclear. This CDR3 spans 14 amino acids. Trimming left V 1 base short and J 1 base short, with 8 bases between. Germline lookup yields CDR1 DFQATT and CDR2 SNEGSKA (reference sequence). The CDR3 is CSARGERSNQPQHF. Written as DNA, the CDR3 is TGCAGTGCTAGAGGGGAGAGGAGCAATCAGCCCCAGCATTTT.

This clonotype was recorded at least ten times. CDR3 protein: CASRTDGGTEAFF. CDR3 bases: TGTGCCAGCAGGACGGACGGAGGGACTGAAGCTTTCTTT. The rearrangement joins TRBV7-2 to TRBJ1-1, with D unclear. The CDR3 totals 13 residues. The germline V gene encodes CDR1 SGHTA and CDR2 FQGNSA. V was shortened by 6 bases and J by 5 bases, with 13 bases between the two germline ends.

This chain connects TRBV6-9 to TRBJ2-7; D might be TRBD2 (6 bases). The CDR3 runs 14 residues. V lost 3 bases, J lost 4 bases, and 13 bases lay in between. The V gene's germline CDR1 is MNHGY and CDR2 SVAAGI. The CDR3 spells CASSYIGGEYEQYF. CDR3 nucleotides: TGTGCCAGCAGTTACATCGGAGGGGAGTACGAGCAGTACTTC.

This clonotype was recorded many times. The rearrangement links TRBV27 to TRBJ2-7, with D perhaps TRBD1 or TRBD2 (5 bases each). CDR1 MNHEY and CDR2 SMNVEV come from the germline V gene (reference sequence). The CDR3 is made up of 16 amino acids. Trimming took off 0 bases at V and 0 bases at J, with 12 bases between the two ends. The CDR3 nucleotides are TGTGCCAGCAGTTTATCCTCCGGGGACGTCTCCTACGAGCAGTACTTC. Its protein is CASSLSSGDVSYEQYF.

This clonotype was found a few times. The chain couples TRBV6-1 to TRBJ2-7; 12 positions agree with TRBD2. V was pared by 6 bases and J by 5 bases, with 5 bases of the junction left unmatched. The CDR3 spans 14 residues. Germline V CDR1 and CDR2: MNHNS, SASEGT. In DNA form, the CDR3 reads TGTGCCAGCAGGATGACTAGCGGGAGACACGAGCAGTACTTC. Translation gives CASRMTSGRHEQYF.

This clonotype was seen at least ten times. V usage is TRBV2 and J usage is TRBJ1-5; TRBD1 matches 9 bases. This CDR3 is 15 amino acids long. The V and J ends lost 4 bases and 7 bases, in that order; junction bases with no gene match: 8. Germline values: CDR1 SNHLY, CDR2 FYNNEI. DNA for the CDR3: TGTGCCAGCAGTGGGGACAGGGAGTCAGGCCAGCCCCAGCATTTT. Its translation is CASSGDRESGQPQHF.

This chain links TRBV10-3 with TRBJ2-1; TRBD1 is a possible D gene (6 bases). Germline V gives CDR1 ENHRY, CDR2 SYGVKD. The CDR3 has 14 amino acids. V lost 3 bases and J lost 2, with 8 bases in between. The CDR3 reads CAISDRGTYNEQFF. As DNA, the CDR3 is TGTGCCATCAGTGACAGGGGTACCTACAATGAGCAGTTCTTC.

This clonotype has only a few counts. A much larger clone lies one base from this, so it may be a read error. The rearrangement joins TRBV7-9 to TRBJ2-5, with D possibly called TRBD1 or TRBD2 (5 bases each). This CDR3 has 14 amino acids. The V end was cut by 6 bases, the J end by 5 bases, with 16 bases between. CDR1 and CDR2 from the germline V gene are SEHNR and FQNEAQ (reference sequence). CDR3 residues: CASRLTGAQETQYF. CDR3 DNA sequence: TGTGCCAGCAGACTAACCGGGGCGCAGGAGACCCAGTACTTC.

This clonotype has just a few counts. The chain carries TRBV11-2 and TRBJ2-7, with TRBD2 matching 8 bases. J lost 6 bases, V lost 5 bases, and 12 bases had no gene match. There are 15 residues in the CDR3. Germline V gene lookup returns CDR1 SGHAT and CDR2 FQNNGV. This CDR3 reads CASSHLGTSIFEQYF. The CDR3 nucleotides read TGTGCCAGCAGCCACTTGGGGACTAGTATATTCGAGCAGTACTTC.

V gene TRBV7-9 combines with J gene TRBJ2-7, with D maybe TRBD2 (5 bases). CDR3 size: 10 residues. The ends were cut back, 10 bases at V and 3 bases at J, with 7 bases in the middle. Per germline, CDR1 SEHNR and CDR2 FQNEAQ (reference sequence). The CDR3 sequence is CATGSYEQYF. The CDR3 DNA sequence: TGTGCCACGGGGAGCTACGAGCAGTACTTC.

This clonotype was observed a handful of times. CDR3 DNA sequence: TGTGCCAGCAGCCCGCCCCGAGCGGGGGCGGTTGAAGCTTTCTTT. It codes for CASSPPRAGAVEAFF. This chain joins TRBV3-1 and TRBJ1-1, with D tentatively TRBD1 (6 bases). There are 15 residues in the CDR3. Germline V CDR1 and CDR2: LGHDT, YNNKEL (reference sequence). V lost 4 bases, J lost 7 bases, and 19 bases lay in between.

CDR3 region: CASSSKLAEGDEQFF. CDR3 in DNA: TGTGCCAGCAGCTCGAAACTAGCGGAGGGGGATGAGCAGTTCTTC. The chain carries TRBV7-9 and TRBJ2-1; TRBD2 matches at 8 bases. The CDR3 covers 15 residues. Unmatched junction bases numbered 10, after V lost 4 bases and J lost 8 bases. Germline lookup yields CDR1 SEHNR and CDR2 FQNEAQ (reference sequence). Using reference TRBV7-9 and TRBJ2-1 for the parts outside the CDR3, the full variable domain is DTGVSQNPRHKITKRGQNVTFRCDPISEHNRLYWYRQTLGQGPEFLTYFQNEAQLEKSRLLSDRFSAERPKGSFSTLEIQRTEQGDSAMYLCASSSKLAEGDEQFFGPGTRLTVL.

The chain carries TRBV4-2 and TRBJ1-1; maybe TRBD1 (5 bases). The CDR3 runs 14 residues. Per the germline V gene, CDR1 is LGHNA and CDR2 is YNFKEQ. The V and J ends lost 4 bases and 3 bases respectively, with 12 bases between them. The CDR3 is CASSPGALHTEAFF. The CDR3 DNA sequence: TGTGCCAGCAGCCCTGGGGCACTCCACACTGAAGCTTTCTTT.

This clonotype was observed a handful of times. This chain uses TRBV20-1 with TRBJ2-5, with D possibly matching TRBD1 (5 bases). The CDR3 consists of 13 residues. V was trimmed by 3 bases and J by 4 bases, leaving 12 bases between them. Germline CDR1 DFQATT, CDR2 SNEGSKA (reference sequence). This CDR3 is CSASGARGETQYF. In DNA form, the CDR3 reads TGCAGTGCTAGTGGGGCTAGAGGAGAGACCCAGTACTTC.

The rearrangement links TRBV30 to TRBJ1-3; D unresolved. Germline assignment: CDR1 GTSNPN and CDR2 SVGIG (reference sequence). Deletions cut 4 bases from V and 0 bases from J, with 13 bases between. The CDR3 totals 15 residues. CDR3 protein: CAWTVGTHSGNTIYF. In DNA form, the CDR3 reads TGTGCCTGGACCGTAGGAACACACTCTGGAAACACCATATATTTT.

A word on this clonotype: This may be a read error, as it is one base from a much larger clone. This chain connects TRBV20-1 to TRBJ2-5; TRBD2 matches 12 bases. The CDR3 loop spans 15 amino acids. CDR1 and CDR2 from the germline V gene are DFQATT and SNEGSKA (reference sequence). CDR3 nucleotide sequence: TGCAGTACTAGAGAGACTAGCGGGAGTTTAGAGACCCAGTACTTC. As protein: CSTRETSGSLETQYF.

This sequence joins TRBV28 and TRBJ2-1; 10 bases fit TRBD2. The CDR3 consists of 16 residues. Germline V lookup: CDR1 MDHEN, CDR2 SYDVKM. J gave up 2 bases and V 5 bases, and 6 bases lay outside the gene matches. The CDR3 DNA follows: TGTGCCAGCAGTATCCTAGCGGGAGAGACCTACAATGAGCAGTTCTTC. Its translation is CASSILAGETYNEQFF.

This clonotype was counted at least ten times. The rearrangement uses TRBV5-1 and TRBJ2-2; 10 positions match TRBD1. The CDR3 loop spans 15 amino acids. Trimming at V came to 3 bases and at J to 5 bases, leaving 4 bases not matched to a gene. Germline V CDR1 and CDR2: SGHRS, YFSETQ. The CDR3 DNA sequence: TGCGCCAGCAGCTCGGGACAGGGGAGGACCGGGGAGCTGTTTTTT. Translation gives CASSSGQGRTGELFF.